This T cell receptor beta chain was sequenced in a study of beta chain features in type 1 diabetes. Study results and caveats: Small HLA sub-analyses could not settle whether HLA shapes TCRB rearrangement. Naive, central memory and Treg TCRB repertoires seemed to resemble each other more closely in patients than they did in healthy donors. Any PCR bias toward short templates would affect both groups alike.

Trimming cost V 7 bases and J 2 bases; bases outside gene matches: 8. CDR3 size: 13 residues. Germline loops: CDR1 SQVTM, CDR2 ANQGSEA. The whole isolated RNA underwent reverse transcription, so sequencing captured expressed TCRB transcripts. Here immunoSEQ multiplex PCR was the method, and the copy in TCRdb shows in-frame clones only, minus some. The table lists 130,000 to 150,000 clones, 6.9% of them singletons, with about 1.3% in the top ten. Judged by abundance, this clone is medium-sized (0.01 to 0.1%). Its antigen remains unidentified. The sequence came from a woman between 25 and 40 years old in good health. The sequenced sample consisted of central memory CD4+ T cells from blood. The chain joins TRBV29-1 to TRBJ2-7; 7 bases match TRBD1. In DNA form, the CDR3 reads TGCAGCGCGACAACAGGGGCCACCTACGAGCAGTACTTC. This translates into CSATTGATYEQYF.